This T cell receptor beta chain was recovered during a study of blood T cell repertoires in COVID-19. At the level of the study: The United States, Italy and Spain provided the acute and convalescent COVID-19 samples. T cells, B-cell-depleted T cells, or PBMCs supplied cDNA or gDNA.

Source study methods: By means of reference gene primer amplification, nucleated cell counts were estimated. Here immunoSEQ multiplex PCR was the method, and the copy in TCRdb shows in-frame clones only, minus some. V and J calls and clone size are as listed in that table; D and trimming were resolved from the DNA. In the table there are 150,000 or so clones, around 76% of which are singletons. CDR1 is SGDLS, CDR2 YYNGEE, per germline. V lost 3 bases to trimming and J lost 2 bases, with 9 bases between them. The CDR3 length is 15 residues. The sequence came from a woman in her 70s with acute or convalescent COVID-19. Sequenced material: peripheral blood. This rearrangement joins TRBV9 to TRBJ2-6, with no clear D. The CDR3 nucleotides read TGTGCCAGCAGCGCTAGATTTCCTGGGGCCAACGTCCTGACTTTC. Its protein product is CASSARFPGANVLTF. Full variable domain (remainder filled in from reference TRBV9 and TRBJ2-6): DSGVTQTPKHLITATGQRVTLRCSPRSGDLSVYWYQQSLDQGLQFLIQYYNGEERAKGNILERFSAQQFPDLHSELNLSSLELGDSALYFCASSARFPGANVLTFGAGSRLTVL.